Each of the 20 T cell receptor beta chains below was sequenced from the same sample in a study of blood T cells in healthy people across ages. The use of a sample-barcoded 5' primer and a J-beta primer mix characterized a second PCR of roughly 7 to 11 cycles. A single record per CDR3 protein comes from TCRdb applying MiXCR to the 5' RACE reads. The sample consists of fewer than 800,000 distinct CDR3 sequences, around 21% of them appearing once. The sequenced material came from blood. Receptors originate from a man between 65 and 85 years old in good health.

The chain uses TRBV6-1 and TRBJ1-5; D call uncertain. This CDR3 has 15 amino acids. Looked up from germline, CDR1 is MNHNS and CDR2 is SASEGT. V was trimmed by 8 bases and J by 2 bases, leaving 16 bases between them. In DNA form, the CDR3 reads TGTGCCAGCCTGTGGGGAGGGTTGGGCAATCAGCCCCAGCATTTT. As protein: CASLWGGLGNQPQHF.

In this sample, this clonotype turned up a few times. The CDR3 DNA sequence: TGTGCCACATCCGAAGACTATCAAGAGACCCAGTACTTC. It yields the protein CATSEDYQETQYF. The chain links TRBV19 to TRBJ2-5; TRBD2 is a possible D gene (5 bases). The germline CDR1 and CDR2 sequences are LNHDA and SQIVND (reference sequence). The CDR3 contains 13 residues. Trimming left V 10 bases short and J 2 bases short, with 14 bases between.

The chain combines TRBV20-1 with TRBJ2-3; 14 bases match TRBD2. This CDR3 contains 16 residues. Germline loops: CDR1 DFQATT, CDR2 SNEGSKA (reference sequence). J gave up 1 base and V 4 bases, and 4 bases lay outside the gene matches. In DNA, the CDR3 is TGCAGTGCTACCGGACTAGCGGGAGGACGCACAGATACGCAGTATTTT. Translated: CSATGLAGGRTDTQYF.

V gene TRBV5-1 combines with J gene TRBJ1-4; D might be TRBD1 (6 bases). The V gene lost 5 bases and the J gene lost 8 bases, with 19 bases spanning the gap. CDR1 and CDR2 from the germline V gene are SGHRS and YFSETQ. This CDR3 has 15 amino acids. CDR3 residues: CASRSTGSSGEKLFF. The CDR3 DNA is TGCGCCAGCAGGTCTACAGGGTCTTCAGGCGAAAAACTGTTTTTT. Full variable domain (outside the CDR3, taken from reference TRBV5-1 and TRBJ1-4): KAGVTQTPRYLIKTRGQQVTLSCSPISGHRSVSWYQQTPGQGLQFLFEYFSETQRNKGNFPGRFSGRQFSNSRSEMNVSTLELGDSALYLCASRSTGSSGEKLFFGSGTQLSVL.

The V gene is TRBV6-5, the J gene TRBJ2-1; 10 bases map to TRBD2. The CDR3 has 15 amino acids. J was trimmed by 5 bases and V by 5 bases; bases with no gene match: 6. From germline, CDR1 is MNHEY and CDR2 SVGAGI. The CDR3: CASSLSGRFNNEQFF. CDR3 bases: TGTGCCAGCAGTCTTAGCGGGAGGTTCAACAATGAGCAGTTCTTC.

The table lists this clonotype with a few counts. The genes are TRBV15 and TRBJ1-4; D gene unclear. CDR3 length: 13 amino acids. Germline CDR1 LNHNV, CDR2 YYDKDF (reference sequence). The V and J ends lost 1 base and 4 bases respectively, with 4 bases between them. The CDR3 DNA sequence: TGTGCCACCAGCAGAGCCATTAATGAAAAACTGTTTTTT. Residues: CATSRAINEKLFF.

CDR3 sequence (DNA): TGCAGCGTTGTCGGACAGGGATGGTCTGAAGCTTTCTTT. This encodes CSVVGQGWSEAFF. The J gene is TRBJ1-1, the V gene TRBV29-1; TRBD1 aligns across 8 bases. The V gene end was trimmed by 4 bases and the J gene end by 6 bases; junction bases not matched to a gene: 7. Per germline, CDR1 SQVTM and CDR2 ANQGSEA. The CDR3 is 13 residues long.

The chain employs TRBV20-1 and TRBJ2-1, with 13 nucleotides matching TRBD2. Trimming removed 5 bases from V and 0 bases from J; junction bases left unmatched: 7. Germline values: CDR1 DFQATT, CDR2 SNEGSKA (reference sequence). The CDR3 is made up of 17 amino acids. The CDR3: CSAPGLAGPSSYNEQFF. The DNA of the CDR3 is TGCAGTGCTCCGGGACTAGCGGGACCTAGCTCCTACAATGAGCAGTTCTTC.

This clonotype was found a few times. CDR3 protein: CASSLAGSGNQETQYF. The CDR3 nucleotides read TGTGCCAGCAGCTTAGCCGGTAGCGGGAATCAAGAGACCCAGTACTTC. The rearrangement joins TRBV7-9 to TRBJ2-5; 8 bases fit TRBD2. The V gene end was trimmed by 0 bases and the J gene end by 2 bases; junction bases not matched to a gene: 5. CDR3 length: 16 amino acids. The germline V gene encodes CDR1 SEHNR and CDR2 FQNEAQ (reference sequence).

This sequence joins TRBV28 and TRBJ2-1, with 7 bases aligning to TRBD2. The end of the DNA fits TRBJ2-7 better, so the J call may be wrong. CDR3 length: 13 amino acids. Germline V CDR1 and CDR2: MDHEN, SYDVKM. The CDR3 loop reads CASSFAGRYEQYF. CDR3 nucleotides: TGTGCCAGCAGTTTTGCCGGGAGGTACGAGCAGTACTTC.

This clonotype was observed a handful of times. The gene calls are TRBV27 and TRBJ2-5, with 9 bases that match TRBD1. Losses at the gene ends were 2 bases for V and 5 bases for J; bases not matched to a gene: 9. The CDR3 is 16 residues long. Germline loops: CDR1 MNHEY, CDR2 SMNVEV (reference sequence). CDR3 amino acids: CASSLRRTGVDETQYF. CDR3 nucleotide sequence: TGTGCCAGCAGTTTAAGGCGGACAGGGGTTGATGAGACCCAGTACTTC.

This clonotype was detected only a few times. The chain couples TRBV10-3 to TRBJ2-5, with TRBD2 matching 14 bases. The J call is in doubt because the DNA end fits TRBJ2-7 better. The CDR3 loop spans 15 amino acids. CDR1 is ENHRY and CDR2 is SYGVKD in the germline V gene. The CDR3, as DNA: TGTGCCATCGGGACTAGCGGGAGTGGGACCTACGAGCAGTACTTC. Translation gives CAIGTSGSGTYEQYF.

In its sample, this clonotype was seen a few times. This could be a read error, since a much larger clone is one nucleotide away. Likely a read error: the CDR3 ends without its conserved phenylalanine or tryptophan. This rearrangement joins TRBV10-3 to TRBJ2-5; 10 bases map to TRBD2. The J segment lost 4 bases and the V segment lost 5 bases, leaving 10 bases of the junction unmatched. The CDR3 is 16 amino acids. Germline V gene data show CDR1 as ENHRY and CDR2 as SYGVKD. The CDR3 here is CAISIASGRRGETQYL. CDR3 nucleotide sequence: TGTGCCATCAGTATTGCTAGCGGGAGAAGAGGAGAGACCCAGTACCTC.

The gene calls are TRBV7-2 and TRBJ2-1; D call uncertain. V lost 0 bases, J lost 4 bases, and 10 bases lay in between. Per germline, CDR1 SGHTA and CDR2 FQGNSA. This CDR3 contains 15 residues. The DNA of the CDR3 is TGTGCCAGCAGCTTAGCCGGTATCGTATACAATGAGCAGTTCTTC. It translates to CASSLAGIVYNEQFF.

This rearrangement joins TRBV15 to TRBJ2-1, with D perhaps matching TRBD1 (7 bases). The ends were cut back, 5 bases at V and 8 bases at J, with 10 bases in the middle. Germline CDR1 and CDR2: LNHNV and YYDKDF (reference sequence). This CDR3 contains 12 residues. The CDR3 spells CATSGGGDEQFF. For the CDR3, the DNA is TGTGCCACCAGCGGAGGGGGCGATGAGCAGTTCTTC.

The J gene is TRBJ2-7, the V gene TRBV2; D may correspond to TRBD1 or TRBD2 (6 bases each). The germline gives CDR1 SNHLY, CDR2 FYNNEI. V dropped 6 bases and J dropped 2 bases, with 14 bases sitting between them. CDR3 size: 14 residues. The CDR3 coding sequence is TGTGCCAGCAGGTGGTCGGGGGCCACCTACGAGCAGTACTTC. Protein product: CASRWSGATYEQYF.

V is TRBV3-1 and J is TRBJ2-7, with D perhaps TRBD1 or TRBD2 (5 bases each). The CDR3 is 15 residues long. The germline V gene encodes CDR1 LGHDT and CDR2 YNNKEL (reference sequence). V was cut by 3 bases and J by 4 bases, with 16 bases left in between. The CDR3 sequence: CASSQGRGIGYEQYF. CDR3 in DNA: TGTGCCAGCAGCCAGGGACGGGGAATCGGATACGAGCAGTACTTC.

This clonotype was detected only a few times. CDR3 protein: CASSTNRGGYEQYF. CDR3 sequence (DNA): TGTGCCAGCAGCACTAACAGGGGTGGCTACGAGCAGTACTTC. The chain employs TRBV27 and TRBJ2-7; 7 bases are shared with TRBD1. Per germline, CDR1 MNHEY and CDR2 SMNVEV (reference sequence). The CDR3 totals 14 residues. With V trimmed by 6 bases and J by 3 bases, 8 bases remained unmatched.

This clonotype was observed many times. The V and J genes are TRBV6-6 and TRBJ2-5, with no clear D. CDR3 length equals 12 residues. Germline loops: CDR1 MNHNY, CDR2 SVGAGI (reference sequence). Trimming took off 6 bases at V and 5 bases at J, with 10 bases between the two ends. CDR3 sequence (DNA): TGTGCCAGCAGCCTTTCCGTCGAGACCCAGTACTTC. The encoded protein is CASSLSVETQYF.

This clonotype was counted a few times. The genes are TRBV3-1 and TRBJ2-5, with no clear D. Deletions cut 4 bases from V and 7 bases from J, with 16 bases between. CDR3 length: 14 residues. CDR1 and CDR2 (germline): LGHDT, YNNKEL (reference sequence). CDR3 residues: CASSPDLTSGTQYF. The CDR3 DNA follows: TGTGCCAGCAGCCCAGACCTCACTTCGGGGACCCAGTACTTC.